Listed below are T cell receptor beta chains from one sample, sequenced in a study of shared clonotypes between healthy human individuals. Only in-frame clones appear in the TCRdb table, and some are missing; sequencing was by immunoSEQ multiplex PCR. This sample carries a few million clones, under 95% of them seen once, and the ten largest clones take 0.3% to 0.4%. Sequenced sample: naive CD4+ T cells from PBMCs. The receptor source for this set is a man between 18 and 29 years old in good health. Some clones in this sample may be carry-over from other donors' samples. CDR3s include the opening cysteine and the closing phenylalanine or tryptophan. A D gene is named only where the DNA matches it firmly. Rows give clone size only sometimes, using once, few, many, or a class for an expanded clone.

V: TRBV28; J: TRBJ2-1; size: -; D: TRBD2; DNA: TGTGCCAGCAGTTTATGGGGTAGCGGGAAAGTTAGGGACAATGAGCAGTTCTTC; CDR3: CASSLWGSGKVRDNEQFF
V: TRBV5-4; J: TRBJ2-7; size: -; D: -; DNA: TGTGCCAGCAGTTCTGAACGGCCCGGCGGAGCAAGCGAGCAGTACTTC; CDR3: CASSSERPGGASEQYF
V: TRBV4-3; J: TRBJ1-3; size: -; D: TRBD1; DNA: TGCGCCAGCAGCCAAGGGATAACGAGACAGGGTGCAGGAAACACCATATATTTT; CDR3: CASSQGITRQGAGNTIYF
V: TRBV2; J: TRBJ1-5; size: -; D: -; DNA: TGTGCCAGCAGATGGACAGCCAATAGCAATCAGCCCCAGCATTTT; CDR3: CASRWTANSNQPQHF
V: TRBV27; J: TRBJ2-2; size: -; D: -; DNA: TGTGCCAGCAGTTTCTACTTAACTAGCGGGGAGCTGTTTTTT; CDR3: CASSFYLTSGELFF
V: TRBV6-1; J: TRBJ1-5; size: -; D: -; DNA: TGTGCCAGCAGTGGACACAGGGATCAGCCCCAGCATTTT; CDR3: CASSGHRDQPQHF
V: TRBV5-1; J: TRBJ2-5; size: -; D: TRBD1; DNA: TGCGCCAGCAGCGGATCGGGACAGGGACAAGAGACCCAGTACTTC; CDR3: CASSGSGQGQETQYF
V: TRBV7-8; J: TRBJ2-7; size: -; D: -; DNA: TGTGCCAGCAGCTATCAAACCTTAAGCTCCTACGAGCAGTACTTC; CDR3: CASSYQTLSSYEQYF
V: TRBV6-1; J: TRBJ2-1; size: -; D: TRBD2; DNA: TGTGCCAGCAGTGAACGGGGGGACTACAATGAGCAGTTCTTC; CDR3: CASSERGDYNEQFF
V: TRBV7-2; J: TRBJ1-3; size: -; D: -; DNA: TGTGCCAGCAGCTTGTCCTACTCTGGAAACACCATATATTTT; CDR3: CASSLSYSGNTIYF
V: TRBV4-2; J: TRBJ2-2; size: -; D: -; DNA: TGTGCCAGCAGCCAATCTCGACAGACGAACACCGGGGAGCTGTTTTTT; CDR3: CASSQSRQTNTGELFF
V: TRBV27; J: TRBJ2-5; size: -; D: -; DNA: TGTGCCAGCAGCCAATGGGGCCAAGAGACCCAGTACTTC; CDR3: CASSQWGQETQYF
V: TRBV7-2; J: TRBJ2-5; size: -; D: -; DNA: TGTGCCAGCAGCTTCGGGCCATCAGAGACCCAGTACTTC; CDR3: CASSFGPSETQYF
V: TRBV15; J: TRBJ2-2; size: -; D: -; DNA: TGTGCCACCAGCAGACAGGGTTGGACCGGGGAGCTGTTTTTT; CDR3: CATSRQGWTGELFF
V: TRBV5-4; J: TRBJ2-5; size: -; D: TRBD1; DNA: TGTGCCAGCAAACCTGGACAGGTCGAGACCCAGTACTTC; CDR3: CASKPGQVETQYF
V: TRBV5-4; J: TRBJ2-2; size: -; D: TRBD2; DNA: TGTGCCAGCAGCGGGACTAGCGGGAAGGGGGAGCTGTTTTTT; CDR3: CASSGTSGKGELFF
V: TRBV7-3; J: TRBJ1-4; size: once; D: TRBD1; DNA: TGTGCCAGCAGCTCAAGACAGGGCGGTAAACTGTTTTTT; CDR3: CASSSRQGGKLFF
V: TRBV2; J: TRBJ1-2; size: -; D: -; DNA: TGTGCCAGCAGCGAACAGGCCACCAGAGTAAATACCTTC; CDR3: CASSEQATRVNTF
V: TRBV19; J: TRBJ2-7; size: -; D: -; DNA: TGTGCCAGTAGTATGAGGACTACCCTCCCCTACGAGCAGTACTTC; CDR3: CASSMRTTLPYEQYF
V: TRBV5-1; J: TRBJ2-3; size: -; D: TRBD2; DNA: TGCGCCAGCAGCCCGGGACTAGCGGAGGGAGGTAGGACAGATACGCAGTATTTT; CDR3: CASSPGLAEGGRTDTQYF
V: TRBV19; J: TRBJ1-4; size: -; D: -; DNA: TGTGCCAGTAGTATCTCAGGGGTCAGCTTTAATGAAAAACTGTTTTTT; CDR3: CASSISGVSFNEKLFF
V: TRBV27; J: TRBJ2-3; size: -; D: TRBD2; DNA: TGTGCCAGCAGCCCGGTGGGGGGCGGGAGGCGCGGAGATACGCAGTATTTT; CDR3: CASSPVGGGRRGDTQYF
V: TRBV28; J: TRBJ2-1; size: once; D: -; DNA: TGTGCCAGCAGGATCCTAGATGGCTCCTACAATGAGCAGTTCTTC; CDR3: CASRILDGSYNEQFF
V: TRBV13; J: TRBJ1-4; size: -; D: -; DNA: TGTGCCAGCAGCTCGGACGGGAATGAAAAACTGTTTTTT; CDR3: CASSSDGNEKLFF
V: TRBV6-1; J: TRBJ2-5; size: -; D: -; DNA: TGTGCCAGCAGTGTATCCAAGCAAGAGACCCAGTACTTC; CDR3: CASSVSKQETQYF
V: TRBV25-1; J: TRBJ1-2; size: -; D: TRBD1; DNA: TGTGCCAGCAGTCCACAGACAGGGGGCTATGGCTACACCTTC; CDR3: CASSPQTGGYGYTF
V: TRBV6-1; J: TRBJ1-1; size: -; D: -; DNA: TGTGCCAGCAGCCCTAGGGGGGGGCAGAACACTGAAGCTTTCTTT; CDR3: CASSPRGGQNTEAFF
V: TRBV5-1; J: TRBJ1-1; size: -; D: TRBD1; DNA: TGCGCCAGCAGCTTGCCAGAGGGGGCCACTGAAGCTTTCTTT; CDR3: CASSLPEGATEAFF
V: TRBV30; J: TRBJ2-7; size: -; D: -; DNA: TGTGCCTGGACCCCCCCCTCCGCACTTCTTAACAAGCAGTACTTC; CDR3: CAWTPPSALLNKQYF
V: TRBV28; J: TRBJ2-5; size: -; D: -; DNA: TGTGCCAGCAGTTTCGGCGGCACCCAAGAGACCCAGTACTTC; CDR3: CASSFGGTQETQYF
V: TRBV18; J: TRBJ2-3; size: once; D: -; DNA: TGTGCCAGCTCACCAGAAATAGGGGGCACAGATACGCAGTATTTT; CDR3: CASSPEIGGTDTQYF
V: TRBV7-3; J: TRBJ2-3; size: -; D: -; DNA: TGTGCCAGCAGCTTAAGTAGGGCCACAGATACGCAGTATTTT; CDR3: CASSLSRATDTQYF
V: TRBV6-6; J: TRBJ2-7; size: -; D: TRBD2; DNA: TGTGCCAGCAGTTACGGGACTAGCGCTACCTACGAGCAGTACTTC; CDR3: CASSYGTSATYEQYF
V: TRBV7-2; J: TRBJ2-7; size: -; D: TRBD2; DNA: TGTGCCAGCAGCTCAACGACTAGCGGTTACGAGCAGTACTTC; CDR3: CASSSTTSGYEQYF
V: TRBV5-4; J: TRBJ2-4; size: -; D: TRBD2; DNA: TGTGCCAGCAGCGCCGCAGGGAGGGAGGCCAAAAACATTCAGTACTTC; CDR3: CASSAAGREAKNIQYF
V: TRBV18; J: TRBJ1-2; size: -; D: TRBD1; DNA: TGTGCCAGCTCACCGGACAGGTCCTATGGCTACACCTTC; CDR3: CASSPDRSYGYTF
V: TRBV2; J: TRBJ2-1; size: -; D: TRBD2; DNA: TGTGCCAGCAGTGAGGGGGGGTTAGATGAGCAGTTCTTC; CDR3: CASSEGGLDEQFF
V: TRBV2; J: TRBJ1-1; size: -; D: -; DNA: TGTGCCAGCAGTGAAGCTGAGACAATTGTAAGCACTGAAGCTTTCTTT; CDR3: CASSEAETIVSTEAFF
V: TRBV4-2; J: TRBJ1-4; size: once; D: -; DNA: TGTGCCAGCAGCCAAGATCTGGACAGATCGGAAAAACTGTTTTTT; CDR3: CASSQDLDRSEKLFF
V: TRBV7-2; J: TRBJ2-3; size: -; D: -; DNA: TGTGCCAGCAGCTTCCCGGGAGCCCACCAGTATTTT; CDR3: CASSFPGAHQYF
V: TRBV7-9; J: TRBJ1-2; size: -; D: TRBD1; DNA: TGTGCCAGCAGCTTAACGTACTCAGGGGGAAAGGGCTATGGCTACACCTTC; CDR3: CASSLTYSGGKGYGYTF
V: TRBV6-5; J: TRBJ1-2; size: -; D: TRBD1; DNA: TGTGCCAGCAGTAAGGACAGGGGAGGCTATGGCTACACCTTC; CDR3: CASSKDRGGYGYTF
V: TRBV19; J: TRBJ1-4; size: -; D: TRBD1; DNA: TGTGCCAGTAGTATAAGCGGACAGGGAGGTGAAAAACTGTTTTTT; CDR3: CASSISGQGGEKLFF
V: TRBV5-1; J: TRBJ2-3; size: -; D: TRBD2; DNA: TGCGCCAGCAGCTTGGTTGCTAGCGGGAGGACAGATACGCAGTATTTT; CDR3: CASSLVASGRTDTQYF
V: TRBV11-3; J: TRBJ2-2; size: -; D: -; DNA: TGTGCCAGCAGCTTAGTTCCGGGGGCGGTTTCCGGGGAGCTGTTTTTT; CDR3: CASSLVPGAVSGELFF
V: TRBV2; J: TRBJ1-6; size: once; D: -; DNA: TGTGCCAGCAGTGCAGGACGAATAATAAATTCACCCCTCCACTTT; CDR3: CASSAGRIINSPLHF
V: TRBV6-1; J: TRBJ2-2; size: -; D: -; DNA: TGTGCCAGCAGTGAAAATGGATTAACGTCCGGGGAGCTGTTTTTT; CDR3: CASSENGLTSGELFF
V: TRBV9; J: TRBJ2-2; size: -; D: TRBD1; DNA: TGTGCCAGCAAACCGACAGGGTCGTCCACCGGGGAGCTGTTTTTT; CDR3: CASKPTGSSTGELFF
V: TRBV19; J: TRBJ2-1; size: -; D: -; DNA: TGTGCCAGTAGCCCTAGGGGGGGCGAGCAGTTCTTC; CDR3: CASSPRGGEQFF
V: TRBV10-3; J: TRBJ2-3; size: -; D: -; DNA: TGTGCCATCACTAGCAAGGGAGATACGCAGTATTTT; CDR3: CAITSKGDTQYF
V: TRBV2; J: TRBJ2-7; size: -; D: TRBD1; DNA: TGTGCCAGCAGTGATCAGGGGGCCACCTACGAGCAGTACTTC; CDR3: CASSDQGATYEQYF
V: TRBV18; J: TRBJ1-1; size: -; D: -; DNA: TGTGCCAGCTCACCCCCGTCGACAGAGAACACTGAAGCTTTCTTT; CDR3: CASSPPSTENTEAFF
V: TRBV6-4; J: TRBJ2-1; size: once; D: TRBD2; DNA: TGTGCCAGCATGAGGACTAGCGGGAGTAATGAGCAGTTCTTC; CDR3: CASMRTSGSNEQFF